The 16 T cell receptor beta chains below were found in one sample sequenced in a study of T-cell memory formation after mild COVID-19. Each CDR3 protein gets one entry after TCRdb re-called the 5' RACE reads with MiXCR. The table records roughly 580,000 distinct CDR3 sequences, about 20% of them present only once. The sample taken for sequencing was PBMCs or a T cell subset sorted from them (not recorded which). Receptors were obtained from an adult woman who had mild COVID-19 (a few samples of this study predate the infection). Cell type and time point are not known.

This chain links TRBV7-8 with TRBJ2-6, with D uncertain. The CDR3 is 16 amino acids. Germline V gene lookup returns CDR1 SGHVS and CDR2 FQNEAQ. The V end was cut by 5 bases, the J end by 0 bases, with 11 bases between. CDR3 coding DNA: TGTGCCAGCAGCGGGATCACGGGCTCTGGGGCCAACGTCCTGACTTTC. Amino acid sequence: CASSGITGSGANVLTF. The full variable domain, rest sourced from reference TRBV7-8 and TRBJ2-6, is GAGVSQSPRYKVAKRGQDVALRCDPISGHVSLFWYQQALGQGPEFLTYFQNEAQLDKSGLPSDRFFAERPEGSVSTLKIQRTQQEDSAVYLCASSGITGSGANVLTFGAGSRLTVL.

J is TRBJ2-3 and V is TRBV6-1; the match to TRBD2 covers 9 bases. The V and J ends lost 5 bases and 0 bases, in that order; junction bases with no gene match: 6. Germline CDR1 and CDR2: MNHNS and SASEGT. The CDR3 is made up of 16 amino acids. The CDR3 nucleotides read TGTGCCAGCAGTTACAGACTAGCGGAGAGCACAGATACGCAGTATTTT. It yields the protein CASSYRLAESTDTQYF.

This clonotype showed up just a few times. The V and J genes are TRBV25-1 and TRBJ2-2; D tentatively fits TRBD1 or TRBD2 (6 bases each). The germline V gene has CDR1 MGHDK and CDR2 SYGVNS. This CDR3 is built from 16 residues. V was pared by 4 bases and J by 4 bases, with 16 bases between. CDR3 residues: CASSGQRKGGTGELFF. For the CDR3, the DNA is TGTGCCAGCAGTGGCCAGAGGAAGGGGGGCACCGGGGAGCTGTTTTTT.

The chain joins TRBV7-9 to TRBJ2-7, with D unclear. V was cut by 1 base and J by 6 bases, with 10 bases left in between. Germline V CDR1 and CDR2: SEHNR, FQNEAQ (reference sequence). The CDR3 runs 13 residues. CDR3 sequence reads: CASSLGLFREQYF. The CDR3 DNA sequence: TGTGCCAGCAGCTTAGGGCTCTTCCGCGAGCAGTACTTC.

The chain carries TRBV30 and TRBJ1-2; no firm D call. This CDR3 has 15 residues. V lost 2 bases to trimming and J lost 1 base, with 14 bases between them. Germline values: CDR1 GTSNPN, CDR2 SVGIG (reference sequence). This CDR3 is CAWSFSWGDNYGYTF. CDR3 DNA sequence: TGTGCCTGGAGTTTCAGCTGGGGTGATAACTATGGCTACACCTTC.

V usage is TRBV11-2 and J usage is TRBJ2-6, with D hard to call. In germline, CDR1 is SGHAT, CDR2 FQNNGV. V lost 8 bases and J 0 bases, leaving 8 bases between the germline ends. The CDR3 is 14 amino acids. CDR3 DNA: TGTGCCAGCGGCTGGTCCTCTGGGGCCAACGTCCTGACTTTC. This sequence encodes CASGWSSGANVLTF.

The rearrangement joins TRBV12-3 or TRBV12-4 to TRBJ1-5; 8 bases are a match to TRBD1. The CDR3 is made up of 14 amino acids. V dropped 3 bases and J dropped 9; count of bases not matched to a gene: 7. The CDR3 sequence: CASSLAGQGGPQHF. CDR3 DNA sequence: TGTGCCAGCAGTTTGGCCGGACAGGGTGGGCCCCAGCATTTT.

In its sample, this clonotype was seen a few times. V is TRBV12-3 or TRBV12-4 and J is TRBJ2-3; 11 bases map to TRBD2. The V and J ends lost 8 bases and 4 bases, in that order; junction bases with no gene match: 11. CDR3 size: 16 residues. The CDR3 coding sequence is TGTGCCAGCGGGGATCAGACTAGCGGGGCGCCAGATACGCAGTATTTT. The encoded protein is CASGDQTSGAPDTQYF.

The J gene is TRBJ2-7, the V gene TRBV6-2 or TRBV6-3, with a tentative D call TRBD2 (5 bases). Looked up from germline, CDR1 is MNHEY and CDR2 is SVGEGT. The CDR3 totals 14 residues. The V end was cut by 5 bases, the J end by 2 bases, with 13 bases between. This CDR3 is CASSELEAAYEQYF. The CDR3 bases are TGTGCCAGCAGTGAACTAGAAGCAGCCTACGAGCAGTACTTC.

The chain carries TRBV5-1 and TRBJ1-2; D is possibly TRBD1 (5 bases). V was clipped by 3 bases and J by 5 bases, with 8 bases between them. Germline V gene lookup returns CDR1 SGHRS and CDR2 YFSETQ. This CDR3 region has 12 residues. CDR3 residues: CASSSAGYGYTF. In nucleotides, the CDR3 is TGCGCCAGCAGCTCTGCAGGGTATGGCTACACCTTC.

The V call is TRBV6-5, the J call TRBJ2-2; tentative D call: TRBD2 (5 bases). Germline V gene sequence: CDR1 MNHEY, CDR2 SVGAGI. The CDR3 covers 15 residues. Trimming left V 6 bases short and J 7 bases short, with 18 bases between. The CDR3 DNA reads as TGTGCCAGCAGCCGAGGGTTTCAGTCGAACGGGGAGCTGTTTTTT. Its protein is CASSRGFQSNGELFF.

This clonotype was counted a few times. The chain uses TRBV5-1 and TRBJ1-6; unclear D gene. The CDR3 consists of 13 residues. The germline V gene has CDR1 SGHRS and CDR2 YFSETQ. V was trimmed by 3 bases and J by 8 bases, leaving 9 bases between them. CDR3 sequence reads: CASSWGMDSPLHF. The CDR3 DNA is TGCGCCAGCAGCTGGGGTATGGATTCACCCCTCCACTTT.

The rearrangement uses TRBV10-3 and TRBJ1-5; 8 bases are a match to TRBD1. This CDR3 comprises 13 residues. Germline V lookup: CDR1 ENHRY, CDR2 SYGVKD. V shed 6 bases and J 7 bases; nucleotides not matched to a gene: 5. As DNA, the CDR3 is TGTGCCATCAGGGGACAGGAGAGCCAGCCCCAGCATTTT. As protein: CAIRGQESQPQHF.

The chain joins TRBV5-1 to TRBJ2-1; 7 nucleotides line up with TRBD2. The V gene end was trimmed by 7 bases and the J gene end by 7 bases; junction bases not matched to a gene: 2. The germline V gene encodes CDR1 SGHRS and CDR2 YFSETQ. This CDR3 spans 11 amino acids. The CDR3 sequence: CASLRENEQFF. CDR3 in DNA: TGCGCCAGCCTGCGGGAGAATGAGCAGTTCTTC.

The rearrangement joins TRBV29-1 to TRBJ2-7; D remains unclear. V dropped 6 bases and J dropped 2 bases, with 17 bases sitting between them. The CDR3 runs 14 residues. Germline loops: CDR1 SQVTM, CDR2 ANQGSEA. Here the CDR3 reads CSVQPAGSTYEQYF. The CDR3 coding sequence is TGCAGCGTCCAACCGGCAGGATCCACCTACGAGCAGTACTTC.

This clonotype was counted only a few times. The chain couples TRBV7-3 to TRBJ2-1; D gene unclear. Trimming pared 5 bases from V and 10 bases from J, leaving 15 bases between. The CDR3 totals 13 residues. Germline V gives CDR1 SGHTA, CDR2 FQGTGA. CDR3 amino acids: CASSPTYKGEQFF. The CDR3 region has the DNA TGTGCCAGCAGCCCGACATATAAAGGGGAGCAGTTCTTC.